The clone carrying this T cell receptor (beta chain) was observed a handful of times. What it binds is unknown. This entry is derived from a study of blood T cells in healthy people across ages. Whole-study results and caveats: Estimates drawn from one million T cells were deemed to understate diversity. More naive CD4+ cells and higher diversity marked long-lived donors relative to aged donors. TCR beta diversity per million T cells fell roughly linearly with age.

V gave up 7 bases and J gave up 2 bases, with 15 bases separating them. The CDR3 totals 14 residues. Primed by a sample-barcoded 5' primer and a J-beta primer mix, a second PCR proceeded for about 7 to 12 cycles. From the 5' RACE reads, TCRdb called clonotypes with MiXCR, one entry per CDR3 protein. The sample shows more than 500,000 distinct CDR3 sequences, about 25% of them seen only once. These sequences were also reported in another study, on T cells of mothers and their children.

V is TRBV12-3 or TRBV12-4 and J is TRBJ2-7; D unresolved. Material for sequencing was blood. This clonotype was sampled from a boy aged 2 to 9 in good health. CDR3: CASTPGQDPYEQYF. The CDR3 DNA reads as TGTGCCAGCACCCCGGGCCAGGATCCCTACGAGCAGTACTTC.